This TCR beta chain was profiled in a study of blood T cell repertoires in COVID-19. Study-level information: From T cells, B-cell-depleted T cells, or PBMCs came the material, which was cDNA or gDNA.

Per the original data handling: Estimates of nucleated cell counts were drawn from the amplification of reference gene primers. Only in-frame clones appear in the TCRdb table, and some are missing; sequencing was by immunoSEQ multiplex PCR. Clone size and the V and J calls come from that table; the DNA yielded D and trimming. Of just under 50,000 clones detected, 86% appear once; the ten largest clones hold approximately 15%. Germline CDR1 is MGHDK and CDR2 is SYGVNS. V was pared by 3 bases and J by 2 bases, with 17 bases between. The CDR3 has 17 residues. The chain recombines TRBV25-1 with TRBJ2-1, with TRBD2 as a possible D gene (6 bases). The sample comprised peripheral blood. The TCR originated in a human donor in a cohort sampled during active COVID-19. The CDR3 DNA is TGTGCCAGCAGTGATACCCTTCTAGCGAGGACCTACAATGAGCAGTTCTTC. Translating it yields CASSDTLLARTYNEQFF.